The source of this TCR beta chain is a study of blood T cell repertoires in COVID-19. Across the whole study: In each case, the material was cDNA or gDNA derived from T cells, B-cell-depleted T cells, or PBMCs.

This clone was detected only a few times. CDR1 and CDR2 (germline): SQVTM, ANQGSEA. This CDR3 is built from 14 residues. Trimming cost V 3 bases and J 4 bases, with 12 bases left between them. Original methodology: How many nucleated cells were present was estimated from reference gene primer amplification. Sequencing used immunoSEQ multiplex PCR; TCRdb keeps in-frame clones, though not all of them. V, J and clone size reflect that table, while D and trimming were determined from the DNA. The sample lists 100,000 to 150,000 clones, roughly 85% occurring once. What was sequenced was peripheral blood. The sequence was collected from a man older than 75 with active or convalescent COVID-19. The genes are TRBV29-1 and TRBJ2-2; possible D gene TRBD1, 6 bases. The CDR3 DNA follows: TGCAGCGTTGACTCGGACAGCCCCACCGGGGAGCTGTTTTTT. This gives the protein CSVDSDSPTGELFF.